This T cell receptor beta chain was captured by sequencing in a study of memory CD4+ T cells and cytomegalovirus serostatus. The sort gate was single viable CD3+CD4+CD8-CD45RO+ cells for memory CD4+ T cells. TCRdb's copy holds only in-frame clones and misses some; the assay was immunoSEQ multiplex PCR. The data contain approximately 61,000 clones, less than 85% of them singletons. Germline V lookup: CDR1 MNHEY, CDR2 SVGAGI. The CDR3 is 13 amino acids. Trimming removed 10 bases from V and 4 bases from J; junction bases left unmatched: 7. The material sequenced was memory CD4+ T cells from blood. This receptor was taken from an adult in good health and CMV-seronegative. Some clones in this sample may be carry-over from other donors' samples. The chain is built from TRBV6-5 and TRBJ2-7; 10 positions agree with TRBD1. CDR3 amino acids: CAISRDRGYEQYF. CDR3 DNA: TGTGCCATTAGCCGGGACAGGGGTTACGAGCAGTACTTC.